Listed below are T cell receptor beta chains from one sample, sequenced in a study of blood T cell repertoires in COVID-19. Here immunoSEQ multiplex PCR was the method, and the copy in TCRdb shows in-frame clones only, minus some. The sample lists tens of thousands of clones; around 86% were seen once. The sequencing input was peripheral blood. These receptor sequences come from a man older than 75 with acute or convalescent COVID-19. Both conserved end residues are part of each CDR3. The D gene is left open where the match is weak. Part of the rows lack a size; the others show once, few, many or a class for expanded clones.

TRBD2	TRBJ2-1	NA	TRBV5-4	TGTGCCAGCAGCTTGGCTAGCGGGGGCAATGAGCAGTTCTTC	CASSLASGGNEQFF
TRBD2	TRBJ2-7	NA	TRBV2	TGTGCCAGCAGGGGAGGCGGGGGGATGAACGAGCAGTACTTC	CASRGGGGMNEQYF
NA	TRBJ1-1	few	TRBV18	TGTGCCAGCTCACAGGGACAGAACACTGAAGCTTTCTTT	CASSQGQNTEAFF
TRBD2	TRBJ2-5	NA	TRBV19	TGTGCCAGTAGTTACGGTAGCGGGAGGTACCAAGAGACCCAGTACTTC	CASSYGSGRYQETQYF
NA	TRBJ2-1	NA	TRBV27	TGTGCCAGCAGTTTATGGTGGTACCGCGGGCAGGAGAAGTACAATGAGCAGTTCTTC	CASSLWWYRGQEKYNEQFF
NA	TRBJ1-6	NA	TRBV19	TGTGCCAGTAGTATAGTCCGGGATTCACCCCTCCACTTT	CASSIVRDSPLHF
NA	TRBJ1-1	once	TRBV19	TGTGCCAGTACTGCGGGCGGGGGGAACACTGAAGCTTTCTTT	CASTAGGGNTEAFF
TRBD1	TRBJ1-5	NA	TRBV29-1	TGCAGCGTTCGTAAGGGGACAGGGGCCGATAGCAATCAGCCCCAGCATTTT	CSVRKGTGADSNQPQHF
TRBD1	TRBJ2-7	few	TRBV3-1/TRBV3-2	TGTGCCAGCAGCCAAGGGACGGGACAGGGGTCTAAGCAGTACTTC	CASSQGTGQGSKQYF
NA	TRBJ2-3	NA	TRBV5-1	TGCGCCAGCAGCCCGAGCACAGATACGCAGTATTTT	CASSPSTDTQYF